The next 2 T cell receptor beta chains were all read from a single sample in a study of cytomegalovirus exposure and HLA in healthy donors. Vbeta (60) and Jbeta (13) primers were used in the PCR. Profiling relied on immunoSEQ multiplex PCR, and the TCRdb table lists in-frame clones only, not all of them. The sample holds around 130,000 clones, roughly four fifths seen once. The sample consisted of PBMCs. The receptors stem from a woman aged 45-65 years in good health and CMV-seropositive.

The CDR3 coding sequence is TGTGCCAGGAGTCACAGGGACCCCTACGAGCAGTACTTC. This codes for CARSHRDPYEQYF. The chain couples TRBV6-5 to TRBJ2-7, with a possible D match to TRBD1 (6 bases). Germline V gene data show CDR1 as MNHEY and CDR2 as SVGAGI. This CDR3 region has 13 residues. Trimming shortened V by 9 bases and J by 2 bases, and 14 bases separated the two germline ends.

V gene TRBV9 combines with J gene TRBJ2-1, with D unclear. This CDR3 region has 13 residues. Trimming cost V 1 base and J 8 bases, with 10 bases left between them. Looked up from germline, CDR1 is SGDLS and CDR2 is YYNGEE. CDR3 protein: CASSVTLGDEQFF. The DNA of the CDR3 is TGTGCCAGCAGCGTAACTCTAGGAGATGAGCAGTTCTTC.